The rows below give T cell receptor beta chains drawn from one sample of a study of blood T cell repertoires in COVID-19. Clones were read by immunoSEQ multiplex PCR, and TCRdb kept only the in-frame ones, dropping some. The sample lists about 170,000 clones, roughly 87% occurring once. The sequencing input was PBMCs or T cells enriched from blood (not recorded which). The receptors here all came from a woman between 45 and 65 years old who had recovered from COVID-19. The CDR3 runs from the conserved cysteine through the conserved F or W. The order of the fields is clone size, V gene, CDR3 protein. The size of a clone is reported for some rows only, either as once, few or many, or as a class for expanded clones.

abundance: -; v_gene: TRBV9; CDR3aa: CASSVGAGNEKLFF
abundance: -; v_gene: TRBV19; CDR3aa: CASRWQGFDTGELFF
abundance: -; v_gene: TRBV19; CDR3aa: CASSPDRVRSNQPQHF
abundance: -; v_gene: TRBV11-2; CDR3aa: CASSLEGGWAYEQYF
abundance: -; v_gene: TRBV28; CDR3aa: CASSLAAWPGLAGDGDTGELFF
abundance: -; v_gene: TRBV4-3; CDR3aa: CASSQPLDPYEQYF
abundance: -; v_gene: TRBV10-1; CDR3aa: CASSETAGGGEQFF
abundance: -; v_gene: TRBV5-4; CDR3aa: CASSLRWTGGNYGYTF
abundance: -; v_gene: TRBV27; CDR3aa: CASSLRGIPEAFF
abundance: -; v_gene: TRBV6-6; CDR3aa: CASSSDRGLMNTEAFF
abundance: -; v_gene: TRBV2; CDR3aa: CASTRTETSTDTQYF
abundance: -; v_gene: TRBV12-3/TRBV12-4; CDR3aa: CASSLWPNEQFF
abundance: -; v_gene: TRBV7-2; CDR3aa: CASSLVAAAYNEQFF
abundance: -; v_gene: TRBV7-2; CDR3aa: CASSYTGTGTEAFF
abundance: -; v_gene: TRBV7-9; CDR3aa: CATAPGVPPYEQYF
abundance: -; v_gene: TRBV2; CDR3aa: CASRPDGTYNSPLHF
abundance: -; v_gene: TRBV11-2; CDR3aa: CASSPDRFYGYTF
abundance: -; v_gene: TRBV5-1; CDR3aa: CASSKDSPSYEQYF
abundance: -; v_gene: TRBV7-2; CDR3aa: CASSSDRDTGWEQYF
abundance: -; v_gene: TRBV14; CDR3aa: CASSQQKGQGNQPQHF
abundance: -; v_gene: TRBV28; CDR3aa: CASSQRTGNTNEKLFF
abundance: -; v_gene: TRBV2; CDR3aa: CASSDGTGGIEQFF
abundance: few; v_gene: TRBV27; CDR3aa: CASSYRDTTSGTGELFF
abundance: -; v_gene: TRBV18; CDR3aa: CASSPPQTSGNTIYF
abundance: -; v_gene: TRBV7-9; CDR3aa: CASSLAGVRGRDYGYTF
abundance: -; v_gene: TRBV7-2; CDR3aa: CASSFFLGTGGYEQYF
abundance: -; v_gene: TRBV2; CDR3aa: CASAGTTGTYGKLFF